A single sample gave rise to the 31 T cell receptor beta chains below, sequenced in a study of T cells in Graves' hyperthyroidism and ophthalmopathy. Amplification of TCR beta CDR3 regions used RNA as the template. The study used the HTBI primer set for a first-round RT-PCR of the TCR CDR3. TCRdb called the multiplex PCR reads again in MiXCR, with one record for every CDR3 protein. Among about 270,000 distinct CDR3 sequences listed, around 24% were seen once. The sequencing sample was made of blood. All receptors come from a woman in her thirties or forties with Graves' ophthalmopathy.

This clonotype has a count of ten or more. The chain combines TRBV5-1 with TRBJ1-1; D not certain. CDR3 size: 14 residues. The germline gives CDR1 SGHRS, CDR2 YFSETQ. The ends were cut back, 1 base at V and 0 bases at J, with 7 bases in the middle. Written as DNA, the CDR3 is TGCGCCAGCAGCTTGTATGACCTGAACACTGAAGCTTTCTTT. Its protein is CASSLYDLNTEAFF.

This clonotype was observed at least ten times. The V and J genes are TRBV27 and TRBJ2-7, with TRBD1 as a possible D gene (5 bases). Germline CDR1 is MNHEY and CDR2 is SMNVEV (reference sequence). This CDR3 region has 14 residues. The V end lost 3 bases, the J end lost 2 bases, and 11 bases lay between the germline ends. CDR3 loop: CASSFGAGPYEQYF. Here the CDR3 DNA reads TGTGCCAGCAGTTTTGGGGCAGGACCCTACGAGCAGTACTTC.

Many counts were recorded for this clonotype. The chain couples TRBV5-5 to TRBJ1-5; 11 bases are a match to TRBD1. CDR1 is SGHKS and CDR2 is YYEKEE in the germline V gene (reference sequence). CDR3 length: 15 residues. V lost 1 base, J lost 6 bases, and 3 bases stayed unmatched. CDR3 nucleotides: TGTGCCAGCAGCTTGTGGACAGGGGGCGGTCAGCCCCAGCATTTT. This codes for CASSLWTGGGQPQHF.

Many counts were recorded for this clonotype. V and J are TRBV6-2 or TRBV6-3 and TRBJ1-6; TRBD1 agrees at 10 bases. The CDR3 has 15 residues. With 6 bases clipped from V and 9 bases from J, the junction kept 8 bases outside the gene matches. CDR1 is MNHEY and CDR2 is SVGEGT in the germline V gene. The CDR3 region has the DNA TGTGCCAGCAGACACCCCGGGACAGGGGCTTCACCCCTCCACTTT. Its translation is CASRHPGTGASPLHF.

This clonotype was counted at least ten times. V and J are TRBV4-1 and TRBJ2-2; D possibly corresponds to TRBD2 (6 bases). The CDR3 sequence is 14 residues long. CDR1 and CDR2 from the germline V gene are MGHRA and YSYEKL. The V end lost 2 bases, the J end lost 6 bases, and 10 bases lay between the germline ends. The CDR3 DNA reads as TGCGCCAGCAGCCAAACGGGGGTCCCCGGGGAGCTGTTTTTT. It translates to CASSQTGVPGELFF.

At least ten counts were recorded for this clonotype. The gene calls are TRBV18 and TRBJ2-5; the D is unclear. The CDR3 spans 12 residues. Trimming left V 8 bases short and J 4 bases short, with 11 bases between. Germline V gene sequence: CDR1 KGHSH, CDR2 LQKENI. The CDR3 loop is CASSPQGETQYF. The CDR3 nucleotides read TGTGCCAGCAGTCCCCAAGGAGAGACCCAGTACTTC. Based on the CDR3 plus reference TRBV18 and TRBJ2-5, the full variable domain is NAGVMQNPRHLVRRRGQEARLRCSPMKGHSHVYWYRQLPEEGLKFMVYLQKENIIDESGMPKERFSAEFPKEGPSILRIQQVVRGDSAAYFCASSPQGETQYFGPGTRLLVL.

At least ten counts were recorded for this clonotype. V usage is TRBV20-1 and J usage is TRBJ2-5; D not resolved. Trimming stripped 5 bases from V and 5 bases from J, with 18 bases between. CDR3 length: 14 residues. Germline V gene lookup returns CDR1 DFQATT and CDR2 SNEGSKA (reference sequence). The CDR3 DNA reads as TGCAGTGCTTTCGGTGCGGACCGCCAGGAGACCCAGTACTTC. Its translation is CSAFGADRQETQYF.

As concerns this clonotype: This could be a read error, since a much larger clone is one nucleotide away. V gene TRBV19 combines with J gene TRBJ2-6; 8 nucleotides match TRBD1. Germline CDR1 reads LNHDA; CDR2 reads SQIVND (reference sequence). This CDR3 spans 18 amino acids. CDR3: CASRTLTGVGSGTNVLTF. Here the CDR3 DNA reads TGTGCCAGTAGGACCTTGACAGGGGTGGGCTCTGGGACCAACGTCCTGACTTTC.

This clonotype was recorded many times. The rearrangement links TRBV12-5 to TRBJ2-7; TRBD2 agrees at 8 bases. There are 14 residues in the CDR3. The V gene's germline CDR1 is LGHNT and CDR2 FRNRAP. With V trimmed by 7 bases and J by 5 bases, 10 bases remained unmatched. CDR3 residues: CASERGGGVDEQYF. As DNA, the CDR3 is TGTGCTAGTGAACGGGGGGGAGGGGTCGACGAGCAGTACTTC.

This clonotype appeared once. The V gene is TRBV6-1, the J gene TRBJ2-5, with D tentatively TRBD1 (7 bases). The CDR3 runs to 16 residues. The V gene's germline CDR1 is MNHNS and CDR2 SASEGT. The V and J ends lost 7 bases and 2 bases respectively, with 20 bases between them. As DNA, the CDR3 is TGTGCCAGCAACCGGAGGAGGGGACAGCCGCAAGAGACCCAGTACTTC. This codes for CASNRRRGQPQETQYF.

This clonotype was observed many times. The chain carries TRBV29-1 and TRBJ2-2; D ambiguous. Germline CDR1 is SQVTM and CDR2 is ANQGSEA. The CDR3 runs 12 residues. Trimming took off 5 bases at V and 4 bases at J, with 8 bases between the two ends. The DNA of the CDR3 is TGCAGCGTTTCCTGGGGCACCGGGGAGCTGTTTTTT. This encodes CSVSWGTGELFF.

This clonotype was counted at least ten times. CDR3 bases: TGCAGTGCAGACGAGGGACAGCAGTACTTC. Protein product: CSADEGQQYF. The genes are TRBV20-1 and TRBJ2-7; tentatively, D is TRBD1 or TRBD2 (5 bases each). With 6 bases removed from V and 8 bases from J, the gap between germline ends came to 11 bases. The CDR3 loop spans 10 amino acids. Germline values: CDR1 DFQATT, CDR2 SNEGSKA (reference sequence).

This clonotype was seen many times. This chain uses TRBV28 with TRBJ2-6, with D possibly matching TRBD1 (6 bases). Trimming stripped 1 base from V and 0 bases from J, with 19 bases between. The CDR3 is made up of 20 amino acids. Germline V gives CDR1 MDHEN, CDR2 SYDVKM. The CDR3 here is CASSLFDRLTDSSGANVLTF. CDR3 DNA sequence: TGTGCCAGCAGTTTATTTGACAGGTTGACGGATAGCTCTGGGGCCAACGTCCTGACTTTC. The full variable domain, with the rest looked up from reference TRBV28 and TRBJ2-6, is DVKVTQSSRYLVKRTGEKVFLECVQDMDHENMFWYRQDPGLGLRLIYFSYDVKMKEKGDIPEGYSVSREKKERFSLILESASTNQTSMYLCASSLFDRLTDSSGANVLTFGAGSRLTVL.

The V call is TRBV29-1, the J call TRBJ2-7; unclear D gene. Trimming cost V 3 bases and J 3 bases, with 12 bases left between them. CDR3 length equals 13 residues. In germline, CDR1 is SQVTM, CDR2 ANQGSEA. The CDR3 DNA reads TGCAGCGTTGAGGTCGGAGAGAACTACGAGCAGTACTTC. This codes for CSVEVGENYEQYF.

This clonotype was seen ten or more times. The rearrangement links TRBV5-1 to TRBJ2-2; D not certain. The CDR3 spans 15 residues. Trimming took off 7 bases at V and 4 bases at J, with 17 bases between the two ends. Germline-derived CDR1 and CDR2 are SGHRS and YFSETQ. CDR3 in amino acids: CASAAVDMPTGELFF. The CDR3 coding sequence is TGCGCCAGCGCCGCGGTCGATATGCCCACCGGGGAGCTGTTTTTT.

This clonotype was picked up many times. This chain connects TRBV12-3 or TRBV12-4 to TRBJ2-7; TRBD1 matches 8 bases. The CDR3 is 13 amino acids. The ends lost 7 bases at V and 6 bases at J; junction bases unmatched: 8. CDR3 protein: CASTDRGPREQYF. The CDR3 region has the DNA TGTGCCAGCACCGACAGGGGCCCCCGCGAGCAGTACTTC.

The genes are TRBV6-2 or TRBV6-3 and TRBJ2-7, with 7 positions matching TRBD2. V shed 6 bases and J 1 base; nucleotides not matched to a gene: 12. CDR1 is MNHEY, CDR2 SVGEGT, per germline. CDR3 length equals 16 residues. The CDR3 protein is CASSSSGVSGSYEQYF. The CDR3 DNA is TGTGCCAGCAGCTCCTCCGGTGTTAGCGGGTCCTACGAGCAGTACTTC.

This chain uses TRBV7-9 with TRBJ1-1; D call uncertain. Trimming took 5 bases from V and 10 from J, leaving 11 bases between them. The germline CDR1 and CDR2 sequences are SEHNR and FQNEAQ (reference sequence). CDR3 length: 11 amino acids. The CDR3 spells CASSAGLAAFF. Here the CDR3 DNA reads TGTGCCAGCAGCGCCGGCTTAGCAGCTTTCTTT.

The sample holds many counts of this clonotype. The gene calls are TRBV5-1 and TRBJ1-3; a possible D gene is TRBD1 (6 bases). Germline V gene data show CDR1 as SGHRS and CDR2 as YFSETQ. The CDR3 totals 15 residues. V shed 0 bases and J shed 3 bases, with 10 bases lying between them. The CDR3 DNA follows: TGCGCCAGCAGCTTGGACCTGGACAGTGGAAACACCATATATTTT. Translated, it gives CASSLDLDSGNTIYF.

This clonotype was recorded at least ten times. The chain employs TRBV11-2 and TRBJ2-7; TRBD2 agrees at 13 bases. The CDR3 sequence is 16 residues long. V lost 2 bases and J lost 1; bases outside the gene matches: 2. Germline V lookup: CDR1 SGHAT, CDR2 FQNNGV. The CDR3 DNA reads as TGTGCCAGCAGCTTACGGACTAGCGGGAGATCCTACGAGCAGTACTTC. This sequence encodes CASSLRTSGRSYEQYF.

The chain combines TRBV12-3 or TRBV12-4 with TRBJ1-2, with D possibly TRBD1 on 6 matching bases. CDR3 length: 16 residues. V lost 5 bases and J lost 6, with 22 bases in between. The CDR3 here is CASSTSHMGGADGYTF. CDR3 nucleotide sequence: TGTGCCAGCAGTACTTCACACATGGGGGGCGCTGATGGCTACACCTTC.

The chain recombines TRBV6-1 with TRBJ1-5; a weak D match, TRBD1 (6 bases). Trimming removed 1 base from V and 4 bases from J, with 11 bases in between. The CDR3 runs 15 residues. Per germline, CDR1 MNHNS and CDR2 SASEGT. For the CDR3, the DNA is TGTGCCAGCAGTGAAGAGAGGACAGAGAATCAGCCCCAGCATTTT. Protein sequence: CASSEERTENQPQHF.

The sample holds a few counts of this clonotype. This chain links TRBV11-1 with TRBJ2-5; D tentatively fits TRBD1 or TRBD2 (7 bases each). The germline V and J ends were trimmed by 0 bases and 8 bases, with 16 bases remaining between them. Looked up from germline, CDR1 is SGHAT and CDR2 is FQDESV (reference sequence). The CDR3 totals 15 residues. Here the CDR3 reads CASSLAPGGAGTQYF. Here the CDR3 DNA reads TGTGCCAGCAGCTTAGCGCCAGGGGGGGCGGGAACCCAGTACTTC.

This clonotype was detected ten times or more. CDR3 in DNA: TGCAGCTACGCCGGGACAGCAAATTCCTACGAGCAGTACTTC. It translates to CSYAGTANSYEQYF. The gene calls are TRBV29-1 and TRBJ2-7; 7 nucleotides align to TRBD1. Germline CDR1 and CDR2: SQVTM and ANQGSEA. Trimming took 8 bases from V and 1 from J; bases not matched to a gene: 11. There are 14 residues in the CDR3.

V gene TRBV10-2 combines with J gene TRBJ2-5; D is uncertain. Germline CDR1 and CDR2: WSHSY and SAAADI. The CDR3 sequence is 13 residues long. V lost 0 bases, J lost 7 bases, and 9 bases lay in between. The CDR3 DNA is TGCGCCAGCAGTGAGTCGTCTGTCGTGACCCAGTACTTC. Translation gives CASSESSVVTQYF.

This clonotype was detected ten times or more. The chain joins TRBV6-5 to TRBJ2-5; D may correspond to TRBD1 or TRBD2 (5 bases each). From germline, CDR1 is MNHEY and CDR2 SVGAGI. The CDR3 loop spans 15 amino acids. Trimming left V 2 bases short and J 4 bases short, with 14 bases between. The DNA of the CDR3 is TGTGCCAGCAGTTACAGGTTTGGGACCACAGAGACCCAGTACTTC. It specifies CASSYRFGTTETQYF.

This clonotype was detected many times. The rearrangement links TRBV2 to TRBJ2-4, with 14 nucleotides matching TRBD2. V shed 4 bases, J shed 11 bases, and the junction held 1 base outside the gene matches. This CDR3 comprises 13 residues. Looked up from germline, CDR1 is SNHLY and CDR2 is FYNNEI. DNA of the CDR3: TGTGCCAGCAGTGGACTAGCGGGGGGGGTTCAGTACTTC. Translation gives CASSGLAGGVQYF.

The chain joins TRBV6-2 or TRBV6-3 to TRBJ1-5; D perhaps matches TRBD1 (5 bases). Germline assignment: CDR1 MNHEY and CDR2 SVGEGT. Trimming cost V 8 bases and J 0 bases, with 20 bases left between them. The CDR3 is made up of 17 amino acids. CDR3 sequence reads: CASVFNRDPYSNQPQHF. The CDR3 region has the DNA TGTGCCAGCGTGTTTAACCGGGACCCCTATAGCAATCAGCCCCAGCATTTT.

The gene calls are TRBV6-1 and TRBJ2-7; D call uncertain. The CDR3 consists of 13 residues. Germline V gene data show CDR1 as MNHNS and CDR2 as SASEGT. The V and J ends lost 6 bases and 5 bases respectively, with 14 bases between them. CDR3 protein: CASSHDPQNEQYF. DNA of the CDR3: TGTGCCAGCAGCCACGACCCCCAGAACGAGCAGTACTTC.

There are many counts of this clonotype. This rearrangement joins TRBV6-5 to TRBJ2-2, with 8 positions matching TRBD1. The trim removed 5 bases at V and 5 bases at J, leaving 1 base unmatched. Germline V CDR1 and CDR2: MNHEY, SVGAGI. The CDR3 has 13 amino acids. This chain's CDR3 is CASSTGGTGELFF. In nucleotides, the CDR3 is TGTGCCAGCAGTACAGGGGGTACCGGGGAGCTGTTTTTT.

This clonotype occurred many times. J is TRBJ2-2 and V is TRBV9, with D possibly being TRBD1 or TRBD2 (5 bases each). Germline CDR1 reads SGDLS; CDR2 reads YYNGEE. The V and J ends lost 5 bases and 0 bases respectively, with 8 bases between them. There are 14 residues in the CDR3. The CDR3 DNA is TGTGCCAGCAGGAGGGACCCGAACACCGGGGAGCTGTTTTTT. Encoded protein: CASRRDPNTGELFF.